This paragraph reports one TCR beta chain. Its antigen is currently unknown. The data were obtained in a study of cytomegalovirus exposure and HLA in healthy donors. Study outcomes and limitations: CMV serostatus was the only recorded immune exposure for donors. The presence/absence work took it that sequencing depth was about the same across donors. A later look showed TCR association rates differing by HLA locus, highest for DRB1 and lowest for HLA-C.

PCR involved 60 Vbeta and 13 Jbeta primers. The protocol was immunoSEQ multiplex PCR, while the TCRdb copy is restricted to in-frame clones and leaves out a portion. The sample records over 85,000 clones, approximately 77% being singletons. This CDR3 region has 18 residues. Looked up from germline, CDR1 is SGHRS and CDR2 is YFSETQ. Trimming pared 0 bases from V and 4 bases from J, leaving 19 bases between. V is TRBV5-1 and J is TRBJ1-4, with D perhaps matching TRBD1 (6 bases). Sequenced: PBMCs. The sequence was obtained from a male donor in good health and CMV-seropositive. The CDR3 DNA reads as TGCGCCAGCAGCTTGGGATTCTCTCCGGGACACCTTAATGAAAAACTGTTTTTT. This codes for CASSLGFSPGHLNEKLFF. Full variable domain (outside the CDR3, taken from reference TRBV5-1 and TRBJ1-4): KAGVTQTPRYLIKTRGQQVTLSCSPISGHRSVSWYQQTPGQGLQFLFEYFSETQRNKGNFPGRFSGRQFSNSRSEMNVSTLELGDSALYLCASSLGFSPGHLNEKLFFGSGTQLSVL.